This T cell receptor (beta chain) stems from a study of technical replicates of blood from a few donors. Per the germline V gene, CDR1 is SGDLS and CDR2 is YYNGEE. The V and J ends lost 4 bases and 4 bases, in that order; junction bases with no gene match: 9. The CDR3 has 16 amino acids. Repertoires were generated with immunoSEQ multiplex PCR, while TCRdb's copy carries only in-frame clones and drops some. The sample lists about 67,000 clones; roughly 98% were seen once. The J gene is TRBJ2-2, the V gene TRBV9; 8 positions match TRBD2. The material sequenced was T cells isolated from PBMCs. The clonotype comes from a human donor in good health. The CDR3 reads CASSPSGTRVTGELFF. The CDR3 DNA reads TGTGCCAGCAGCCCGTCCGGGACTAGGGTCACCGGGGAGCTGTTTTTT.